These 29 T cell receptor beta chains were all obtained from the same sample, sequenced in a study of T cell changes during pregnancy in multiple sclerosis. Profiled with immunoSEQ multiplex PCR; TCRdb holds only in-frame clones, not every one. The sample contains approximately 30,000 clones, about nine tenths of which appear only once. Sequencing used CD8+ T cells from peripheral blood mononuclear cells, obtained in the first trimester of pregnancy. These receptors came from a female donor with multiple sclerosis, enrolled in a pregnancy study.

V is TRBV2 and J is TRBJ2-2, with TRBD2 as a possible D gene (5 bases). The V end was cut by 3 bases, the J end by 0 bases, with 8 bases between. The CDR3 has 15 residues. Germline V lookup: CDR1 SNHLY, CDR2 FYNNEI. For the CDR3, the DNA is TGTGCCAGCAGTGACGGGGAGCCGAACACCGGGGAGCTGTTTTTT. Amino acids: CASSDGEPNTGELFF.

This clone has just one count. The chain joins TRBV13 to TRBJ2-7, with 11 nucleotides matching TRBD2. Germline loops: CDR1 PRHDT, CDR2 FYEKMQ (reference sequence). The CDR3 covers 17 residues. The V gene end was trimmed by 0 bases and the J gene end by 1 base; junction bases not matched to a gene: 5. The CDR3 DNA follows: TGTGCCAGCAGCTTAGGCCAACTAGCGGGAGTATCCTACGAGCAGTACTTC. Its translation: CASSLGQLAGVSYEQYF.

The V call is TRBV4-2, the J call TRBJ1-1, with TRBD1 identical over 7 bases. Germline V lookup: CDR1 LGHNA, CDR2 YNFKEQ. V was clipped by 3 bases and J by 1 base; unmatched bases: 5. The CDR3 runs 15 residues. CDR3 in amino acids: CASSQEQGTNTEAFF. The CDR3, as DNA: TGTGCCAGCAGCCAGGAACAGGGGACGAACACTGAAGCTTTCTTT.

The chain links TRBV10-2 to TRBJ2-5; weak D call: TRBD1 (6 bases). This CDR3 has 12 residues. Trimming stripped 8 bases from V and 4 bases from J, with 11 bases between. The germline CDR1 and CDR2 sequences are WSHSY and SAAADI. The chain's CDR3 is CASGRGGETQYF. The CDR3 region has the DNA TGCGCCAGCGGGAGAGGGGGAGAGACCCAGTACTTC.

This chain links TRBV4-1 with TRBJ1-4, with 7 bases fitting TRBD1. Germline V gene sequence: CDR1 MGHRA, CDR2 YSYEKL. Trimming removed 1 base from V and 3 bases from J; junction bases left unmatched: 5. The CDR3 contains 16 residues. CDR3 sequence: CASSQGGQFSNEKLFF. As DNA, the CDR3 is TGCGCCAGCAGCCAAGGGGGACAGTTTTCTAATGAAAAACTGTTTTTT.

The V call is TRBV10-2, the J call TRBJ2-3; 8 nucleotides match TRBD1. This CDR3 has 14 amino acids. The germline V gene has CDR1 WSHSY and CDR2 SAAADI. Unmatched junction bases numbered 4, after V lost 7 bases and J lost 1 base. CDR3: CASTQGAGTDTQYF. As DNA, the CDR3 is TGCGCCAGCACTCAGGGGGCGGGCACAGATACGCAGTATTTT.

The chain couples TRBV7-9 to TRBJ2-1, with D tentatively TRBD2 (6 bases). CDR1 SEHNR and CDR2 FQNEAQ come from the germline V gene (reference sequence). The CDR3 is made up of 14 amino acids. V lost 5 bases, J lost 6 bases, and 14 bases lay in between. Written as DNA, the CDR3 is TGTGCCAGCAGCCCGGCGGTGGGGGGCAATGAGCAGTTCTTC. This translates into CASSPAVGGNEQFF. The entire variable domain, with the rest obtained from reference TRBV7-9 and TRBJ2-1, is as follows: DTGVSQNPRHKITKRGQNVTFRCDPISEHNRLYWYRQTLGQGPEFLTYFQNEAQLEKSRLLSDRFSAERPKGSFSTLEIQRTEQGDSAMYLCASSPAVGGNEQFFGPGTRLTVL.

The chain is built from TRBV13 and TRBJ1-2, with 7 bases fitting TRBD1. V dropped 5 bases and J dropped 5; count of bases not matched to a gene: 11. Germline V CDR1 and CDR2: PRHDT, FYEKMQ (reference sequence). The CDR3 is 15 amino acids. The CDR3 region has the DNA TGTGCCAGCAGCCCCGGCCCGACAGGGAGGTATGGCTACACCTTC. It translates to CASSPGPTGRYGYTF.

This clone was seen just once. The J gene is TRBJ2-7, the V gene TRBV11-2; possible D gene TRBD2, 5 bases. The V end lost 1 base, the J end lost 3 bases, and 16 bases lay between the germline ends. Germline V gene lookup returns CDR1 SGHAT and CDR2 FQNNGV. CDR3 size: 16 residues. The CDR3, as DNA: TGTGCCAGCAGCTTAGGAGGTCTAGCTGAGGACTACGAGCAGTACTTC. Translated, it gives CASSLGGLAEDYEQYF.

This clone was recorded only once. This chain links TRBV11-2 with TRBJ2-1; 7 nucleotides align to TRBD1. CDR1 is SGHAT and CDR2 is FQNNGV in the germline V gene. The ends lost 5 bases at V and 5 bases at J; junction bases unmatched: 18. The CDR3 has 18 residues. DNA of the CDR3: TGTGCCAGCAGCCCCCGGCAGGGGGTCGCTAGAGACCACAATGAGCAGTTCTTC. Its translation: CASSPRQGVARDHNEQFF.

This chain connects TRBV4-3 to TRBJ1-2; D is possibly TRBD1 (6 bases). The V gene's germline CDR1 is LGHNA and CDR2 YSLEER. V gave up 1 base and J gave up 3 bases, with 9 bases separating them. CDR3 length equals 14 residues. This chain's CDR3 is CASSQGGLDYGYTF. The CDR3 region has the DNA TGCGCCAGCAGCCAAGGGGGGCTCGACTATGGCTACACCTTC.

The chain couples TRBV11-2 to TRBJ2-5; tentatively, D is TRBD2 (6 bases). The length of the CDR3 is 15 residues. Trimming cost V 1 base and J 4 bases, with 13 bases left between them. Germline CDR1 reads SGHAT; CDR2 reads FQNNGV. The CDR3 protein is CASSLGVQEGETQYF. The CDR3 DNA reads TGTGCCAGCAGCTTAGGAGTACAGGAGGGAGAGACCCAGTACTTC.

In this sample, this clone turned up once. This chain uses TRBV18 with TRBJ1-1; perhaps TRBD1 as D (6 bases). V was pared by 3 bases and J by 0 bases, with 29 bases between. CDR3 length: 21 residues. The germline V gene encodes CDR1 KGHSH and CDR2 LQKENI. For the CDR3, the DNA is TGTGCCAGCTCACCTTCTAGGGGACATACAATGAGGGGGACTATGAACACTGAAGCTTTCTTT. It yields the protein CASSPSRGHTMRGTMNTEAFF.

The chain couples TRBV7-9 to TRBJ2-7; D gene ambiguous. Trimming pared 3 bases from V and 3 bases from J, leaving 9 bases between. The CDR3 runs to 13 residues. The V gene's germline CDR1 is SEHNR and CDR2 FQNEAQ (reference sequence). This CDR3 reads CASSLPRNYEQYF. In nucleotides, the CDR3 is TGTGCCAGCAGCTTGCCTAGGAACTACGAGCAGTACTTC.

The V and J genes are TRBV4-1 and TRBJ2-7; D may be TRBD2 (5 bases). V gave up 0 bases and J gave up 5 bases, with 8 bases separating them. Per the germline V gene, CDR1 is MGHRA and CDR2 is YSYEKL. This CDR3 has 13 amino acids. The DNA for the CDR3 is TGCGCCAGCAGCCAAGAGGGAGTCAACGAGCAGTACTTC. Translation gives CASSQEGVNEQYF.

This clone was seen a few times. CDR3: CASSSRVTGYNEQFF. The CDR3 nucleotides read TGTGCCAGCAGCTCCAGGGTGACCGGCTACAATGAGCAGTTCTTC. The J gene is TRBJ2-1, the V gene TRBV11-2; possibly TRBD1 for D (5 bases). The CDR3 loop spans 15 amino acids. Germline values: CDR1 SGHAT, CDR2 FQNNGV. Trimming removed 4 bases at V and 3 bases at J, with 13 bases between.

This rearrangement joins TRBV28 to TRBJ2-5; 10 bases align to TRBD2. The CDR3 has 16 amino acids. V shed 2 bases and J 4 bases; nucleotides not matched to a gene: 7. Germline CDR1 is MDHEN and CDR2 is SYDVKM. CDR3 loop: CASSLLAGEGLETQYF. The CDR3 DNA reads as TGTGCCAGCAGTTTACTAGCGGGAGAGGGTCTAGAGACCCAGTACTTC.

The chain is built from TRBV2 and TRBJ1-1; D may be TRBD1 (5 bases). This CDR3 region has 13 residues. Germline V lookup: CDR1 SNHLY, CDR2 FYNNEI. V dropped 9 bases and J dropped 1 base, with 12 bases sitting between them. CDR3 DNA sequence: TGTGCCAGTCCAGGGTTAGCGAACACTGAAGCTTTCTTT. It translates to CASPGLANTEAFF.

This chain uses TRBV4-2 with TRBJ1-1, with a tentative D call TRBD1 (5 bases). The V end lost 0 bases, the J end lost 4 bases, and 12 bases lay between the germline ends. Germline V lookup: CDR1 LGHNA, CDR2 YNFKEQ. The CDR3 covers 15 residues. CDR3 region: CASSQDDSRVTEAFF. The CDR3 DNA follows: TGTGCCAGCAGCCAAGATGACAGTCGGGTCACTGAAGCTTTCTTT.

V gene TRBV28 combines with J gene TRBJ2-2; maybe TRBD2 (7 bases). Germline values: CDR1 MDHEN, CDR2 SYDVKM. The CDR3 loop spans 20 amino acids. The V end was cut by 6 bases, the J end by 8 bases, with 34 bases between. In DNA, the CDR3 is TGTGCCAGCAGCCCCCTAGGAGGGGGGAGGGCCAAGTTCGACGAAGGGGAGCTGTTTTTT. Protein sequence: CASSPLGGGRAKFDEGELFF.

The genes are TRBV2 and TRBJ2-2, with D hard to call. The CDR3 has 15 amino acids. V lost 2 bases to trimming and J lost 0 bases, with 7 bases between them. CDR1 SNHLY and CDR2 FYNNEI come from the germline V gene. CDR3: CASSELQTNTGELFF. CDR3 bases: TGTGCCAGCAGTGAATTACAGACGAACACCGGGGAGCTGTTTTTT.

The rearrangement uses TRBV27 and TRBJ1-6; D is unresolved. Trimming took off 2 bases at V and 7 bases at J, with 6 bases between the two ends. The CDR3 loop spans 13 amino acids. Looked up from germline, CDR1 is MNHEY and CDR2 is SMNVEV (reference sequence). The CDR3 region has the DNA TGTGCCAGCAGTTTACGTGCGAATTCACCCCTCCACTTT. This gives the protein CASSLRANSPLHF.

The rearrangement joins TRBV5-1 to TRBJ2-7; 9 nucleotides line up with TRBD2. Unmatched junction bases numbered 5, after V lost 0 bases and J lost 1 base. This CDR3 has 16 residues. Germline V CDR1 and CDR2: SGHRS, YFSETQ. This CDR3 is CASSLALAGKSYEQYF. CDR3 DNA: TGCGCCAGCAGCTTGGCCCTAGCGGGGAAATCCTACGAGCAGTACTTC.

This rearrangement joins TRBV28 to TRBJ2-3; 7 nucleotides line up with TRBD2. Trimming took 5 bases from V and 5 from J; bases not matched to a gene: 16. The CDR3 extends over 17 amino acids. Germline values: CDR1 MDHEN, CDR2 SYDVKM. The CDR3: CASSPPMGGRGEDTQYF. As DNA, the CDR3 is TGTGCCAGCAGTCCCCCCATGGGCGGGAGAGGTGAAGATACGCAGTATTTT.

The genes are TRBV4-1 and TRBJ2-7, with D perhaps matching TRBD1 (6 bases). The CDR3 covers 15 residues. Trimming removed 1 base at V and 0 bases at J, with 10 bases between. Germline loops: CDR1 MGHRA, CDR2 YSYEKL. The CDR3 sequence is CASSQGDTPSYEQYF. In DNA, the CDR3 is TGCGCCAGCAGCCAAGGGGACACCCCCTCCTACGAGCAGTACTTC.

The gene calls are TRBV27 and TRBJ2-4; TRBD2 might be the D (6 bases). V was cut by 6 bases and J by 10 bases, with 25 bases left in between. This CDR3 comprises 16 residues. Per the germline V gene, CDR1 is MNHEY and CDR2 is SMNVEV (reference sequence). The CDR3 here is CASRPGGSGYSKIQYF. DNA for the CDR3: TGTGCCAGCAGGCCCGGAGGGAGCGGGTACTCGAAAATTCAGTACTTC.

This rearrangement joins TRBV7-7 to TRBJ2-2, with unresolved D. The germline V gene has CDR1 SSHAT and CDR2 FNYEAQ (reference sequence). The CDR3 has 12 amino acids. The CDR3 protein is CAGRANTGELFF. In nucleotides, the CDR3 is TGTGCGGGCAGAGCGAACACCGGGGAGCTGTTTTTT.

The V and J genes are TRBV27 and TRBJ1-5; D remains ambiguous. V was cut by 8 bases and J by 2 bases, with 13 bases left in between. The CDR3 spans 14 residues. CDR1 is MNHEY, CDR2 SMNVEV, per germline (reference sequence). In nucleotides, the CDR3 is TGTGCCAGCGGACTCCTGGGAGGCAATCAGCCCCAGCATTTT. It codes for CASGLLGGNQPQHF.

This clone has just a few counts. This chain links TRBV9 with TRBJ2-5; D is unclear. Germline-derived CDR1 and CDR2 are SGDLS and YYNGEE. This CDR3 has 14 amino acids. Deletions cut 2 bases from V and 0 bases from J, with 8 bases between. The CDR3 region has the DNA TGTGCCAGCAGCGTGTATAGTAACCAAGAGACCCAGTACTTC. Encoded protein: CASSVYSNQETQYF.